This T cell receptor (beta chain) was captured by sequencing in a study of blood T cell repertoires in COVID-19. Study-level information: Acute and convalescent COVID-19 specimens originated in the United States, Italy and Spain. PBMCs, B-cell-depleted T cells, or T cells provided the cDNA or gDNA that made up the material.

Trimming removed 6 bases at V and 4 bases at J, with 12 bases between. Germline CDR1 is SEHNR and CDR2 is FQNEAQ (reference sequence). This CDR3 comprises 13 residues. Some clones are missing from TCRdb's copy, which holds only in-frame ones; the method was immunoSEQ multiplex PCR. The sample lists roughly 160,000 clones, 83% occurring once. The TCR sequence derives from a woman older than 75 with acute or convalescent COVID-19. The chain combines TRBV7-9 with TRBJ1-1, with D unresolved. The sample was peripheral blood. CDR3 sequence (DNA): TGTGCCAGCAGGTCCTCGGCGGCCACTGAAGCTTTCTTT. Protein: CASRSSAATEAFF.